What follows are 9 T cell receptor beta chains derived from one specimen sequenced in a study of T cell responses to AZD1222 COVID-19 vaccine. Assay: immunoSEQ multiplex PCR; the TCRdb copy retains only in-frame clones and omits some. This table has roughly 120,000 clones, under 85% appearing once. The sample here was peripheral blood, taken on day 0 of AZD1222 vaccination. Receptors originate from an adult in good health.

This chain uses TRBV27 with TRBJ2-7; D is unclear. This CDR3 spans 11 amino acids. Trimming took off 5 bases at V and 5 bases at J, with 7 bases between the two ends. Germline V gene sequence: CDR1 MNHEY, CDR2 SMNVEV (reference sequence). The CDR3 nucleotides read TGTGCCAGCAGTCCAGGAGACGAGCAGTACTTC. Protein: CASSPGDEQYF.

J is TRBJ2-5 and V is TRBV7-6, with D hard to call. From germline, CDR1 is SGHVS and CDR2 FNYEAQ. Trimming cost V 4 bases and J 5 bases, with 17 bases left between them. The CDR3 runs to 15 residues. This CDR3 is CASSSGMTGRETQYF. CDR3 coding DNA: TGTGCCAGCAGCTCCGGCATGACTGGGCGGGAGACCCAGTACTTC.

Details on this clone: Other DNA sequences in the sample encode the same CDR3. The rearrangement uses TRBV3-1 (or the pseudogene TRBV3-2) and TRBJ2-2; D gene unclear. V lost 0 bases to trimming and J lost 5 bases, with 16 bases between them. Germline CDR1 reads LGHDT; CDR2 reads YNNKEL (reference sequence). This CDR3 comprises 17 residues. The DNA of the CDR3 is TGTGCCAGCAGCCAAGATAGGACGGGTAAACGGACCGGGGAGCTGTTTTTT. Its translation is CASSQDRTGKRTGELFF.

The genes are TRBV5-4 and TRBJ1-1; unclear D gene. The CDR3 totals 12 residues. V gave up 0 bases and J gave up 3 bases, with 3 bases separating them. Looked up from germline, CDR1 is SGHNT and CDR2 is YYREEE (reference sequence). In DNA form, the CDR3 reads TGTGCCAGCAGCTTGGGATACACTGAAGCTTTCTTT. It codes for CASSLGYTEAFF.

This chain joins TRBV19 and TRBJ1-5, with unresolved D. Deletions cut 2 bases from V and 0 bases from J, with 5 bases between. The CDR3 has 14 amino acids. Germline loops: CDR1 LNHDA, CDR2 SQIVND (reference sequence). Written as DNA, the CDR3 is TGTGCCAGTAGTATAAGAAATAGCAATCAGCCCCAGCATTTT. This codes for CASSIRNSNQPQHF.

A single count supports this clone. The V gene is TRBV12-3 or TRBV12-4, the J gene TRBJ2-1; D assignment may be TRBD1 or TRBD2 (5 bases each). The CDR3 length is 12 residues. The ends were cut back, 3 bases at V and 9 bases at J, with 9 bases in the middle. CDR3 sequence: CASSFGTGEQFF. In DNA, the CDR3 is TGTGCCAGCAGTTTTGGGACCGGTGAGCAGTTCTTC.

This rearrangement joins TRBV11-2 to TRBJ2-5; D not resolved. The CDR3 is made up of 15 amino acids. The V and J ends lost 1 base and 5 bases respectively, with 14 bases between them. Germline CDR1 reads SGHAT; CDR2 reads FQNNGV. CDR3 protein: CASSLGPSPGETQYF. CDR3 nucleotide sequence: TGTGCCAGCAGCTTAGGCCCTTCGCCTGGGGAGACCCAGTACTTC.

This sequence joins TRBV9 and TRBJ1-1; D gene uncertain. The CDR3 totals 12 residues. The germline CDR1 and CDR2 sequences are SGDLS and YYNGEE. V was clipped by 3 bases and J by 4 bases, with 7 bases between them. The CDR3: CASSDSGTEAFF. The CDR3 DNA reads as TGTGCCAGCAGCGACAGCGGCACTGAAGCTTTCTTT.

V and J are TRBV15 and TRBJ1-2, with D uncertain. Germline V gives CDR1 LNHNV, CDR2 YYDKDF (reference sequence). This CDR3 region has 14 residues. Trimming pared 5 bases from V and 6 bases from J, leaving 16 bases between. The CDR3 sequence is CATSLARARDGYTF. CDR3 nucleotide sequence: TGTGCCACCAGCTTAGCTCGGGCGCGGGATGGCTACACCTTC.